This T cell receptor beta chain was identified during a study of OX40 agonist ivuxolimab in advanced cancers. Sequenced by immunoSEQ multiplex PCR; TCRdb stores in-frame clones only, minus some. This repertoire shows tens of thousands of clones, over 80% found once; its top ten account for approximately 0.9%. V gave up 4 bases and J gave up 8 bases; unmatched junction bases: 5. There are 13 residues in the CDR3. The germline V gene has CDR1 SEHNR and CDR2 FQNEAQ (reference sequence). The V gene is TRBV7-9, the J gene TRBJ1-2; 9 positions match TRBD1. This receptor was taken from an adult with an advanced solid tumor such as melanoma, head and neck, liver or kidney cancer. The specimen comprised CD4+ or CD8+ T cells sorted from blood, sampled in a trial of the OX40 agonist ivuxolimab. The chain's CDR3 is CASSWGDREGYTF. DNA of the CDR3: TGTGCCAGCAGCTGGGGGGACAGGGAAGGCTACACCTTC.